This TCR beta chain was sequenced for a study of cytomegalovirus exposure and HLA in healthy donors. Notes on the study in general: A later analysis reportedly identified an Asian-associated ancestry cluster as carrying fewer N-insertions than the approximately 620-donor mean.

Between the trimmed V and J ends, which lost 4 bases and 3 bases, there was a span of 18 bases. The CDR3 is 17 amino acids. CDR1 is SNHLY and CDR2 is FYNNEI in the germline V gene. Note on this clone: What it recognizes is unknown.

The PCR contained 60 Vbeta and 13 Jbeta primers. The data were produced by immunoSEQ multiplex PCR, yet TCRdb's version contains in-frame clones alone and is incomplete. The sample has about 90,000 clones; less than 75% are singletons. The V and J genes are TRBV2 and TRBJ1-4, with a possible D match to TRBD1 (5 bases). The material sequenced was PBMCs. The source of this sequence is a man under 40 in good health and CMV-seronegative. Written as DNA, the CDR3 is TGTGCCAGCAGTGTACTTAGCGGCAGGGCGGCTAATGAAAAACTGTTTTTT. This gives the protein CASSVLSGRAANEKLFF.